Given below is one T cell receptor beta chain in context. These data come from a study of T-cell reconstitution after alpha-beta-depleted transplantation in children. The germline V gene has CDR1 SQVTM and CDR2 ANQGSEA. The CDR3 runs 15 residues. The J segment lost 2 bases and the V segment lost 1 base, leaving 3 bases of the junction unmatched. Using unique molecular identifiers, the investigators prepared the TCRbeta library. TCRdb analysed the PCR reads with MiXCR anew, one entry per CDR3 protein. The sample holds about 600,000 distinct CDR3 sequences; 20% to 25% are singletons and the top ten take 13% to 15%.

The sequence was obtained from a boy in the first two years of life who had a stem cell transplant for acute myeloid leukemia, so the T cells may come from the graft donor. The specimen was PBMCs, mostly from graft donor cells, collected 360 days after TCRalphabeta/CD19-depleted stem cell transplant. The chain carries TRBV29-1 and TRBJ2-2, with 8 nucleotides matching TRBD2. CDR3 DNA sequence: TGCAGCGTTGAAGTAGCGGGACAAAACACCGGGGAGCTGTTTTTT. It specifies CSVEVAGQNTGELFF.